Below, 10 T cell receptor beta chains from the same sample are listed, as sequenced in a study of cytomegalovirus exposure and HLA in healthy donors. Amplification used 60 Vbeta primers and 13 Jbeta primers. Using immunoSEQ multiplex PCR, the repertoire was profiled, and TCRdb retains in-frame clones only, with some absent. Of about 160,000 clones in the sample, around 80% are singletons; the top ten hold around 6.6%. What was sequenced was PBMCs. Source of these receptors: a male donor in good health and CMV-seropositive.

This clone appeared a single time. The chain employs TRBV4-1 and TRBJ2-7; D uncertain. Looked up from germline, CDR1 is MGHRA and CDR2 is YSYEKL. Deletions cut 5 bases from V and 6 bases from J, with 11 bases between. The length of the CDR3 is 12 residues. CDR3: CASSDASGEQYF. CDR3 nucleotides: TGCGCCAGCAGCGACGCTTCGGGCGAGCAGTACTTC.

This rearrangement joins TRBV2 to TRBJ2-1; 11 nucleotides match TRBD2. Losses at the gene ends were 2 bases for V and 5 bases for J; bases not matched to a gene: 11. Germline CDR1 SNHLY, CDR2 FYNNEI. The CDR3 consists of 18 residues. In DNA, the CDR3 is TGTGCCAGCAGTGAAAGAGCCTCCGGGACTAGCGGAAACAATGAGCAGTTCTTC. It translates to CASSERASGTSGNNEQFF.

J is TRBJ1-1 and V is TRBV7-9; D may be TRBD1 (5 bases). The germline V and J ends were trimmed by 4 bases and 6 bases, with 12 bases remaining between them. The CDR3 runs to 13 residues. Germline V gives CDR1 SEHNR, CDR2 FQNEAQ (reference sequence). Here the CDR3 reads CASSSNGGAEAFF. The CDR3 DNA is TGTGCCAGCAGCTCCAACGGGGGGGCTGAAGCTTTCTTT.

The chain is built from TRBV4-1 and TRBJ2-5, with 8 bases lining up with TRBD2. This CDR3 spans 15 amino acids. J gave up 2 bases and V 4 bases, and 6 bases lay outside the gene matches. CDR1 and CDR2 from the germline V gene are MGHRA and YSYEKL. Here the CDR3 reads CASSRALAVQETQYF. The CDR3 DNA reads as TGCGCCAGCAGCCGCGCACTAGCGGTACAAGAGACCCAGTACTTC.

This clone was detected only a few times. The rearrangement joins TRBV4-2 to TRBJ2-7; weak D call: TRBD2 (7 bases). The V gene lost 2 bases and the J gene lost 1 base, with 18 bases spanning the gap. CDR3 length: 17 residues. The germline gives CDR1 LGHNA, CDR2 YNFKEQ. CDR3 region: CASSQTPSGTLSYEQYF. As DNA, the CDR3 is TGTGCCAGCAGCCAAACTCCAAGCGGGACACTTTCCTACGAGCAGTACTTC.

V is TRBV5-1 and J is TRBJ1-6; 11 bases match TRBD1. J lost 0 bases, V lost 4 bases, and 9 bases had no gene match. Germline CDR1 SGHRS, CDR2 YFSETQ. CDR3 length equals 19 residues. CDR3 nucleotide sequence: TGCGCCAGCAGCCGAGAGGACAGGGGGCTAAGCTCCTATAATTCACCCCTCCACTTT. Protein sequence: CASSREDRGLSSYNSPLHF.

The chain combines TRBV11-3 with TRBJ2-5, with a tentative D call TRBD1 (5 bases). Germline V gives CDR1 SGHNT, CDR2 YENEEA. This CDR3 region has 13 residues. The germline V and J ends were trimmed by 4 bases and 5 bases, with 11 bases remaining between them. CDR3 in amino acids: CASSSGNRETQYF. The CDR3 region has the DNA TGTGCCAGCAGCTCAGGGAACCGGGAGACCCAGTACTTC.

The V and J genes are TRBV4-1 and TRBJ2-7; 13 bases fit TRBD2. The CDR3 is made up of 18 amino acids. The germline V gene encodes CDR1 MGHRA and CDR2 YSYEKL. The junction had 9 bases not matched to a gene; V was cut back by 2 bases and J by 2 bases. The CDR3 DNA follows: TGCGCCAGCAGCCAATCCAAAAAGGGGACTAGCGGGGCCTACGAGCAGTACTTC. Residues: CASSQSKKGTSGAYEQYF.

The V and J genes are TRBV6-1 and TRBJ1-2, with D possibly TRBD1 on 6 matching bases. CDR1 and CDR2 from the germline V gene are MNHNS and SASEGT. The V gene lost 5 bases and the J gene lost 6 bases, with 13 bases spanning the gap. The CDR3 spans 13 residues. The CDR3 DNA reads TGTGCCAGCAGTTATCAGGGGTCAGATGGCTACACCTTC. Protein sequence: CASSYQGSDGYTF.

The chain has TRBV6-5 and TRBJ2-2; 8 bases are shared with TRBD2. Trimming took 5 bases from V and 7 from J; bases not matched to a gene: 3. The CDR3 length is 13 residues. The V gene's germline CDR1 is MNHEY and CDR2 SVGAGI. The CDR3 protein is CASSAGGGGELFF. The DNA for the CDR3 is TGTGCCAGCAGTGCCGGGGGGGGCGGGGAGCTGTTTTTT.